Below, 24 T cell receptor beta chains from the same sample are listed, as sequenced in a study of T cell clonality in common variable immunodeficiency. Notes on the study in general: In common variable immunodeficiency, TCR beta chains reportedly carried fewer deletions and N-nucleotide insertions.

For these TCRs, the target antigens are not known. Profiling relied on immunoSEQ multiplex PCR, and the TCRdb table lists in-frame clones only, not all of them. The sample holds over 30,000 clones, and no clone turns up only once. The sequenced sample consisted of peripheral blood mononuclear cells. Every receptor here comes from a human donor with common variable immunodeficiency.

This clone was counted ten times or more. The CDR3 end falls 3 residues outside the read, so it is completed with the germline J gene. This chain links TRBV19 with TRBJ2-3; TRBD2 matches 9 bases. Trimming removed 9 bases from V and 6 bases from J; junction bases left unmatched: 16. CDR3 length: 16 amino acids. The germline CDR1 and CDR2 sequences are LNHDA and SQIVND (reference sequence). The chain's CDR3 is CASGMTSGRGRDTQYF. The DNA read from the CDR3 is TGTGCCAGCGGGATGACTAGCGGCCGGGGAAGGGATACG.

This clone was observed at least ten times. With the read ending 3 residues before the CDR3 end, the germline J gene is used to fill in that end. This chain connects TRBV10-3 to TRBJ1-1; the match to TRBD1 covers 11 bases. CDR3 length equals 13 residues. After removal of 7 bases from V and 4 bases from J, the junction contained 2 bases not matched to a gene. Germline values: CDR1 ENHRY, CDR2 SYGVKD. CDR3 region: CAIKGQGGTEAFF. CDR3 DNA, as far as it was read: TGTGCCATCAAGGGACAGGGGGGCACTGAA.

This clone was picked up many times. The read is 3 residues too short to cover the CDR3 end, so that end is filled in from the germline J gene. The gene calls are TRBV5-4 and TRBJ2-5, with TRBD1 identical over 7 bases. The CDR3 is 14 residues long. CDR1 and CDR2 (germline): SGHNT, YYREEE (reference sequence). Trimming removed 3 bases from V and 5 bases from J; junction bases left unmatched: 7. CDR3 DNA (partial): TGTGCCAGCAGCTCGTACAGGGGTGGGGAGACC. Amino acids: CASSSYRGGET. The CDR3 in full is CASSSYRGGETQYF.

Remarks on this clone: The read is 3 residues too short to cover the CDR3 end, so that end is filled in from the germline J gene. The rearrangement joins TRBV19 to TRBJ2-3; 9 bases line up with TRBD1. The junction had 5 bases not matched to a gene; V was cut back by 8 bases and J by 5 bases. There are 13 residues in the CDR3. Looked up from germline, CDR1 is LNHDA and CDR2 is SQIVND (reference sequence). CDR3 loop: CASREDRGDTQYF. The part of the CDR3 DNA that was read is TGTGCCAGTCGGGAGGACAGGGGAGATACG.

This clone was seen at least ten times. The read terminates 3 residues ahead of where the CDR3 ends, so the germline J gene completes it. V usage is TRBV6-2 or TRBV6-3 and J usage is TRBJ2-5; 9 bases line up with TRBD1. Germline lookup yields CDR1 MNHEY and CDR2 SVGEGT. Unmatched junction bases numbered 6, after V lost 2 bases and J lost 5 bases. This CDR3 contains 15 residues. CDR3 amino acids: CASSYVGTGYETQYF. The CDR3 DNA, read in part, is TGTGCCAGCAGTTACGTCGGGACAGGGTATGAGACC.

As for this clone: One junction end does not reproduce the germline sequence, and a read error may be involved. The read terminates 3 residues before the CDR3 end, so the remaining end is supplied by the germline J gene. V and J are TRBV19 and TRBJ2-6, with D perhaps TRBD1 (5 bases). This CDR3 has 13 amino acids. CDR1 is LNHDA and CDR2 is SQIVND in the germline V gene (reference sequence). The CDR3 loop is CATMIAGATVLTF. The sequenced CDR3 bases are TGTGCCACCATGATCGCTGGGGCCACCGTC.

As to this clone: The CDR3 goes on 3 residues after the read ends, and that part is filled in from the germline J gene. V and J are TRBV7-2 and TRBJ2-1; 9 nucleotides agree with TRBD2. J lost 7 bases, V lost 5 bases, and 6 bases had no gene match. Germline CDR1 and CDR2: SGHTA and FQGNSA. CDR3 size: 14 residues. The CDR3 bases that were read are TGTGCCAGCAGCCCCGGACTAGCGAGGAATGAG. Translated, it gives CASSPGLARNE. The full CDR3 is CASSPGLARNEQFF.

With regard to this clone: The DNA ends 3 residues before the CDR3 does, and the rest of the CDR3 is filled in from the germline J gene. The chain has TRBV18 and TRBJ2-7; 7 bases fit TRBD1. V shed 6 bases, J shed 1 base, and the junction held 3 bases outside the gene matches. Germline V gives CDR1 KGHSH, CDR2 LQKENI. This CDR3 is 13 amino acids long. This CDR3 is CASSDRLSYEQYF. The part of the CDR3 DNA that was read is TGTGCCAGCTCGGACAGGTTATCCTACGAG.

Notes on this clone: Read data end 3 residues before the CDR3 end; the end is taken from the germline J gene. V is TRBV19 and J is TRBJ2-7; 7 bases map to TRBD2. The germline CDR1 and CDR2 sequences are LNHDA and SQIVND (reference sequence). The CDR3 loop spans 15 amino acids. V lost 4 bases, J lost 1 base, and 7 bases stayed unmatched. This CDR3 reads CASSKASGRSYEQYF. Partial CDR3 DNA: TGTGCCAGTAGTAAAGCTAGCGGAAGGTCCTACGAG. The variable domain in full, completed from reference TRBV19 and TRBJ2-7, reads DGGITQSPKYLFRKEGQNVTLSCEQNLNHDAMYWYRQDPGQGLRLIYYSQIVNDFQKGDIAEGYSVSREKKESFPLTVTSAQKNPTAFYLCASSKASGRSYEQYFGPGTRLTVT.

In its sample, this clone was seen many times. The read falls 3 residues short of the CDR3 end, and the missing part is taken from the germline J gene. The J gene is TRBJ1-5, the V gene TRBV20-1; 7 nucleotides match TRBD1. The V segment lost 4 bases and the J segment 1 base; nucleotides outside the gene matches: 4. This CDR3 is 14 amino acids long. The germline V gene has CDR1 DFQATT and CDR2 SNEGSKA (reference sequence). The CDR3 DNA, read in part, is TGCAGTGCTATGACAGGGTTAAGCAATCAGCCC. Encoded protein: CSAMTGLSNQP. The whole CDR3 is CSAMTGLSNQPQHF.

This clone has only a few counts. From the germline J gene comes the end of the CDR3, since the read stops 3 residues before it. V and J are TRBV5-1 and TRBJ2-7; 9 positions match TRBD1. There are 13 residues in the CDR3. The V segment lost 2 bases and the J segment 5 bases; nucleotides outside the gene matches: 2. Germline CDR1 SGHRS, CDR2 YFSETQ. The covered CDR3 bases are TGCGCCAGCAGCTTTACAGGGGGCAACGAG. It is translated as CASSFTGGNE. The whole CDR3 is CASSFTGGNEQYF.

This clone was found a few times. The read ends 3 residues before the CDR3 terminus; that terminus is restored from the germline J gene. The rearrangement uses TRBV7-3 and TRBJ2-7; 8 nucleotides line up with TRBD2. Germline CDR1 reads SGHTA; CDR2 reads FQGTGA. The CDR3 has 14 residues. The J segment lost 6 bases and the V segment lost 5 bases, leaving 9 bases of the junction unmatched. Partial CDR3 DNA: TGTGCCAGCAGCCAAGGGCGGGAGGTCTTCGAG. Its translation: CASSQGREVFE. The entire CDR3 protein reads CASSQGREVFEQYF.

On this clone itself: The CDR3 end falls 3 residues outside the read, so it is completed with the germline J gene. This chain links TRBV6-1 with TRBJ2-5; 7 nucleotides line up with TRBD1. Trimming cost V 2 bases and J 5 bases; bases outside gene matches: 5. The CDR3 is made up of 14 amino acids. CDR1 is MNHNS and CDR2 is SASEGT in the germline V gene. The CDR3 here is CASSESRGRETQYF. The part of the CDR3 DNA that was read is TGTGCCAGCAGTGAAAGTAGGGGGCGGGAGACC.

This clone was detected a few times. The CDR3 end lies 3 residues beyond the end of the read and is filled in from the germline J gene. V is TRBV30 and J is TRBJ1-6; D gene ambiguous. V was trimmed by 1 base and J by 7 bases, leaving 5 bases between them. In germline, CDR1 is GTSNPN, CDR2 SVGIG (reference sequence). This CDR3 is 12 amino acids long. CDR3 residues: CAWSGGNSPLHF. The DNA read from the CDR3 is TGTGCCTGGAGTGGCGGGAATTCACCC.

For this clone: The read ends 3 residues before the CDR3 terminus; that terminus is restored from the germline J gene. The chain recombines TRBV7-3 with TRBJ2-4, with D possibly called TRBD1 or TRBD2 (6 bases each). The CDR3 has 14 amino acids. Germline loops: CDR1 SGHTA, CDR2 FQGTGA. V was clipped by 2 bases and J by 9 bases, with 14 bases between them. The CDR3 spells CASSLSSRGGIQYF. The covered CDR3 bases are TGTGCCAGCAGCTTATCTTCCAGGGGAGGCATT.

This clone was observed many times. The read ends 3 residues shy of where the CDR3 ends; the end is completed using the germline J gene. J is TRBJ1-2 and V is TRBV7-2, with D possibly TRBD1 on 5 matching bases. The CDR3 length is 15 residues. V lost 5 bases and J 3 bases, leaving 16 bases between the germline ends. Per germline, CDR1 SGHTA and CDR2 FQGNSA. Partial CDR3 DNA: TGTGCCAGCAGCCAGTCCCCCGCGGGGGACTATGGC. The encoded protein is CASSQSPAGDYG. The CDR3 in full is CASSQSPAGDYGYTF.

This clone came up a few times. The read comes to an end 3 residues before the CDR3 does, leaving the germline J gene to fill in the end. The V and J genes are TRBV19 and TRBJ2-5; a possible D gene is TRBD2 (7 bases). With 6 bases removed from V and 7 bases from J, the gap between germline ends came to 24 bases. CDR3 size: 16 residues. Germline V CDR1 and CDR2: LNHDA, SQIVND (reference sequence). CDR3 sequence reads: CASSAPAVGRGGTQYF. The sequenced part of the CDR3 DNA is TGTGCCAGTAGCGCTCCGGCTGTGGGGAGGGGGGGGACC.

Comments on this clone: Read coverage stops 3 residues before the CDR3 terminus; the germline J gene supplies the remainder. The V gene is TRBV5-1, the J gene TRBJ2-1; 13 bases match TRBD2. The CDR3 has 15 residues. Germline-derived CDR1 and CDR2 are SGHRS and YFSETQ. J gave up 9 bases and V 4 bases, and 7 bases lay outside the gene matches. CDR3 bases read: TGCGCCAGCAGCACAGGACTAGCGGGAGACGGTGAG. Protein: CASSTGLAGDGE. The whole CDR3 sequence is CASSTGLAGDGEQFF. The entire variable domain, with the rest obtained from reference TRBV5-1 and TRBJ2-1, is as follows: KAGVTQTPRYLIKTRGQQVTLSCSPISGHRSVSWYQQTPGQGLQFLFEYFSETQRNKGNFPGRFSGRQFSNSRSEMNVSTLELGDSALYLCASSTGLAGDGEQFFGPGTRLTVL.

This clone is categorized as medium-sized. The read falls 3 residues short of the CDR3 end, and the missing part is taken from the germline J gene. The chain uses TRBV20-1 and TRBJ2-3; tentatively, D is TRBD1 (5 bases). The CDR3 spans 13 residues. V lost 7 bases and J lost 0, with 11 bases in between. From germline, CDR1 is DFQATT and CDR2 SNEGSKA (reference sequence). CDR3 bases read: TGCAGTGTGCAGGGTGGGAGCACAGATACG. Its translation is CSVQGGSTDT. The entire CDR3 protein reads CSVQGGSTDTQYF.

On this clone itself: Read data end 3 residues before the CDR3 end; the end is taken from the germline J gene. J is TRBJ2-1 and V is TRBV30; 7 bases agree with TRBD2. After removal of 2 bases from V and 2 bases from J, the junction contained 3 bases not matched to a gene. The V gene's germline CDR1 is GTSNPN and CDR2 SVGIG (reference sequence). The CDR3 has 14 amino acids. The CDR3 DNA, read in part, is TGTGCCTGGAGTCCGAGCGGGGCCTACAATGAG. Its translation is CAWSPSGAYNE. The complete CDR3 sequence is CAWSPSGAYNEQFF.

To note about this clone: The CDR3 end lies 3 residues beyond the end of the read and is filled in from the germline J gene. V usage is TRBV7-9 and J usage is TRBJ1-4; possible D gene TRBD1, 5 bases. V lost 0 bases, J lost 7 bases, and 12 bases lay in between. The CDR3 runs 15 residues. Germline assignment: CDR1 SEHNR and CDR2 FQNEAQ (reference sequence). The sequenced part of the CDR3 DNA is TGTGCCAGCAGCTTAGCCGGGACTATCGGTGAAAAA. Protein product: CASSLAGTIGEK. The whole CDR3 protein reads CASSLAGTIGEKLFF.

Ten or more counts support this clone. The read ends 3 residues early relative to the CDR3; the germline J gene fills the gap. The rearrangement links TRBV29-1 to TRBJ2-7, with TRBD1 matching 11 bases. The CDR3 length is 15 residues. V was clipped by 7 bases and J by 6 bases; unmatched bases: 14. Germline CDR1 SQVTM, CDR2 ANQGSEA. The sequenced CDR3 bases are TGCAGCGCATCGCGGACAGGGGGCGATGGGGGCGAG. Translated, it gives CSASRTGGDGGE. The whole CDR3 sequence reads CSASRTGGDGGEQYF.

This clone was counted between two and nine times. Coverage ceases 3 residues before the CDR3 finishes, and the germline J gene fills in the end. This rearrangement joins TRBV19 to TRBJ2-7, with D perhaps TRBD1 or TRBD2 (5 bases each). The length of the CDR3 is 12 residues. V was cut by 11 bases and J by 3 bases, with 14 bases left in between. CDR1 and CDR2 (germline): LNHDA, SQIVND (reference sequence). The CDR3 DNA, read in part, is TGTGCCTGGAGAGAGGGGTACTACGAG. Its protein product is CAWREGYYE. The CDR3 in its entirety is CAWREGYYEQYF.

The table lists this clone with many counts. The read falls 3 residues short of the CDR3 end, and the missing part is taken from the germline J gene. The chain combines TRBV27 with TRBJ1-3; D is possibly TRBD1 (5 bases). This CDR3 comprises 17 residues. Germline V CDR1 and CDR2: MNHEY, SMNVEV (reference sequence). The V end lost 4 bases, the J end lost 4 bases, and 20 bases lay between the germline ends. The CDR3 sequence: CASSSIGKGEAGNTIYF. CDR3 DNA, as far as it was read: TGTGCCAGCAGTTCTATTGGGAAAGGGGAAGCAGGAAACACC.